Only one count was recorded for the clone carrying this TCR beta chain. Its specificity is unknown. This sample was taken from a study of T cell responses to AZD1222 COVID-19 vaccine. Study conclusions and caveats: Samples come after the peak T cell response, not at day 14. Recipients of two AZD1222 doses showed rising Spike-specific TCR breadth and depth.

Method: immunoSEQ multiplex PCR; TCRdb's copy keeps in-frame clones and lacks some. The table lists some 150,000 clones, approximately 90% of them singletons. This CDR3 has 14 amino acids. Looked up from germline, CDR1 is SGHNT and CDR2 is YENEEA. Trimming took 0 bases from V and 0 from J, leaving 6 bases between them. The sample here was peripheral blood, taken after recovery from COVID-19. This chain connects TRBV11-3 to TRBJ2-7; the D gene is possibly TRBD2 (5 bases). This TCR derives from an adult who had recovered from COVID-19. CDR3 coding DNA: TGTGCCAGCAGCTTAGATGGGAGCTCCTACGAGCAGTACTTC. Residues: CASSLDGSSYEQYF.